This T cell receptor beta chain was observed in a study of blood T cell repertoires in COVID-19. Study context: T cells, B-cell-depleted T cells, or PBMCs provided the cDNA or gDNA that served as material.

The data were produced by immunoSEQ multiplex PCR, yet TCRdb's version contains in-frame clones alone and is incomplete. The data show about 230,000 clones, around four fifths seen once. The V gene end was trimmed by 4 bases and the J gene end by 0 bases; junction bases not matched to a gene: 5. CDR1 and CDR2 (germline): SNHLY, FYNNEI. The CDR3 extends over 18 amino acids. J is TRBJ2-5 and V is TRBV2; 16 bases are a match to TRBD2. Sequencing was done on a sample of peripheral blood. The source is a man in his forties with active or convalescent COVID-19. CDR3 sequence (DNA): TGTGCCAGCAGTGTGCCGGGACTAGCGGGAGGGGACCAAGAGACCCAGTACTTC. Residues: CASSVPGLAGGDQETQYF.